These 25 T cell receptor beta chains came from one sample sequenced in a study of PD-L1 blockade in urothelial cancer. Produced via immunoSEQ multiplex PCR; TCRdb's table is partial and in-frame only. The data hold more than 40,000 clones, with approximately 83% observed a single time. Material: PBMCs, obtained around atezolizumab (anti-PD-L1) treatment. The source of these receptors is a man in his fifties or sixties with urothelial cancer.

The chain combines TRBV2 with TRBJ2-7, with TRBD1 matching 10 bases. Losses at the gene ends were 6 bases for V and 2 bases for J; bases not matched to a gene: 1. The CDR3 spans 13 residues. The V gene's germline CDR1 is SNHLY and CDR2 FYNNEI. In DNA form, the CDR3 reads TGTGCCAGCAGGGGGACAGGGGCCTACGAGCAGTACTTC. Translation gives CASRGTGAYEQYF.

This chain joins TRBV4-1 and TRBJ1-3, with D hard to call. Germline CDR1 reads MGHRA; CDR2 reads YSYEKL. Trimming removed 0 bases at V and 2 bases at J, with 8 bases between. This CDR3 spans 15 amino acids. CDR3 in amino acids: CASSQDAGAGNTIYF. The CDR3 nucleotides are TGCGCCAGCAGCCAAGACGCCGGGGCTGGAAACACCATATATTTT.

This chain connects TRBV11-1 to TRBJ2-3; 11 nucleotides align to TRBD2. V was clipped by 5 bases and J by 0 bases; unmatched bases: 4. The length of the CDR3 is 16 residues. CDR1 SGHAT and CDR2 FQDESV come from the germline V gene (reference sequence). CDR3 loop: CASSLRTSGSTDTQYF. The CDR3, as DNA: TGTGCCAGCAGCCTAAGGACTAGCGGGAGCACAGATACGCAGTATTTT.

The V gene is TRBV29-1, the J gene TRBJ1-1, with D hard to call. This CDR3 has 13 residues. V was shortened by 3 bases and J by 6 bases, with 14 bases between the two germline ends. The germline gives CDR1 SQVTM, CDR2 ANQGSEA. CDR3 residues: CSVERGGGSEAFF. In DNA, the CDR3 is TGCAGCGTTGAGCGGGGTGGTGGATCTGAAGCTTTCTTT. The variable domain in full, completed from reference TRBV29-1 and TRBJ1-1, reads SAVISQKPSRDICQRGTSLTIQCQVDSQVTMMFWYRQQPGQSLTLIATANQGSEATYESGFVIDKFPISRPNLTFSTLTVSNMSPEDSSIYLCSVERGGGSEAFFGQGTRLTVV.

V usage is TRBV9 and J usage is TRBJ2-2; 8 bases line up with TRBD2. Germline CDR1 is SGDLS and CDR2 is YYNGEE. The V and J ends lost 0 bases and 7 bases, in that order; junction bases with no gene match: 14. The CDR3 length is 18 residues. Here the CDR3 DNA reads TGTGCCAGCAGCGTAGCGGGGGGGGACTTTTTCCCTGTCGGGGAGCTGTTTTTT. Its translation: CASSVAGGDFFPVGELFF.

The V and J genes are TRBV6-5 and TRBJ2-2, with TRBD2 matching 7 bases. There are 15 residues in the CDR3. Germline values: CDR1 MNHEY, CDR2 SVGAGI. J lost 6 bases, V lost 2 bases, and 6 bases had no gene match. The CDR3 loop reads CASSYMGGDSGELFF. The DNA for the CDR3 is TGTGCCAGCAGTTACATGGGAGGGGATTCCGGGGAGCTGTTTTTT.

V usage is TRBV9 and J usage is TRBJ1-2; D is unresolved. Germline CDR1 SGDLS, CDR2 YYNGEE. Deletions cut 3 bases from V and 0 bases from J, with 15 bases between. The CDR3 is 16 residues long. The CDR3 nucleotides are TGTGCCAGCAGCGGAAGCCATGGACTTTCTAACTATGGCTACACCTTC. Protein product: CASSGSHGLSNYGYTF.

The CDR3: CASSKGTSGGITDTQYF. The CDR3 region has the DNA TGTGCCAGTAGTAAAGGGACTAGCGGGGGGATCACAGATACGCAGTATTTT. This sequence joins TRBV19 and TRBJ2-3; TRBD2 agrees at 15 bases. Germline V gives CDR1 LNHDA, CDR2 SQIVND (reference sequence). The V and J ends lost 4 bases and 2 bases, in that order; junction bases with no gene match: 4. This CDR3 has 17 residues.

This chain joins TRBV6-5 and TRBJ1-2; 7 bases match TRBD1. After removal of 2 bases from V and 0 bases from J, the junction contained 3 bases not matched to a gene. The germline gives CDR1 MNHEY, CDR2 SVGAGI. The CDR3 is 15 residues long. CDR3 sequence: CASSYLGTANYGYTF. CDR3 in DNA: TGTGCCAGCAGTTACCTCGGGACAGCTAACTATGGCTACACCTTC.

The chain has TRBV27 and TRBJ2-1; 11 bases are shared with TRBD2. The ends lost 7 bases at V and 1 base at J; junction bases unmatched: 15. The CDR3 runs 19 residues. Per germline, CDR1 MNHEY and CDR2 SMNVEV (reference sequence). The CDR3 here is CASTTGTSGILRSYNEQFF. For the CDR3, the DNA is TGTGCCAGCACTACCGGGACTAGCGGAATTTTGAGGTCCTACAATGAGCAGTTCTTC.

The genes are TRBV7-2 and TRBJ2-2; D gene ambiguous. V was trimmed by 3 bases and J by 3 bases, leaving 11 bases between them. Per germline, CDR1 SGHTA and CDR2 FQGNSA. This CDR3 contains 15 residues. In DNA, the CDR3 is TGTGCCAGCAGCTTTTCGGCGGTGGACACCGGGGAGCTGTTTTTT. Its translation: CASSFSAVDTGELFF.

This clone was recorded only once. This rearrangement joins TRBV15 to TRBJ1-5; 7 bases align to TRBD1. The CDR3 runs to 15 residues. J lost 4 bases, V lost 0 bases, and 3 bases had no gene match. CDR1 is LNHNV, CDR2 YYDKDF, per germline (reference sequence). CDR3 protein: CATSRDRGWNQPQHF. The CDR3, as DNA: TGTGCCACCAGCAGAGACAGGGGGTGGAATCAGCCCCAGCATTTT. Full variable domain (outside the CDR3, taken from reference TRBV15 and TRBJ1-5): DAMVIQNPRYQVTQFGKPVTLSCSQTLNHNVMYWYQQKSSQAPKLLFHYYDKDFNNEADTPDNFQSRRPNTSFCFLDIRSPGLGDTAMYLCATSRDRGWNQPQHFGDGTRLSIL.

The rearrangement links TRBV6-6 to TRBJ2-7; 10 bases align to TRBD2. This CDR3 spans 15 amino acids. The V and J ends lost 2 bases and 1 base, in that order; junction bases with no gene match: 2. Germline CDR1 MNHNY, CDR2 SVGAGI (reference sequence). In nucleotides, the CDR3 is TGTGCCAGCAGTTACGGGACTAGCGCTTCCTACGAGCAGTACTTC. Encoded protein: CASSYGTSASYEQYF.

The chain carries TRBV5-6 and TRBJ1-5, with a weak D call TRBD1 (5 bases). CDR3 size: 15 residues. Trimming cost V 0 bases and J 3 bases, with 10 bases left between them. The germline CDR1 and CDR2 sequences are SGHDT and YYEEEE. The CDR3 region is CASSLAQGNNQPQHF. The CDR3 DNA follows: TGTGCCAGCAGCTTGGCGCAGGGTAACAATCAGCCCCAGCATTTT. The whole variable domain, filled in from reference TRBV5-6 and TRBJ1-5, reads DAGVTQSPTHLIKTRGQQVTLRCSPKSGHDTVSWYQQALGQGPQFIFQYYEEEERQRGNFPDRFSGHQFPNYSSELNVNALLLGDSALYLCASSLAQGNNQPQHFGDGTRLSIL.

This chain uses TRBV5-6 with TRBJ1-1; D might be TRBD1 (5 bases). Germline lookup yields CDR1 SGHDT and CDR2 YYEEEE. The ends were cut back, 7 bases at V and 7 bases at J, with 14 bases in the middle. The length of the CDR3 is 12 residues. The CDR3 protein is CASQTRQIEAFF. The CDR3, as DNA: TGTGCCAGCCAAACTCGACAGATTGAAGCTTTCTTT.

The chain employs TRBV5-1 and TRBJ2-6; tentatively, D is TRBD1 (6 bases). CDR3 length: 18 amino acids. Germline assignment: CDR1 SGHRS and CDR2 YFSETQ. Trimming took 4 bases from V and 3 from J, leaving 20 bases between them. CDR3 nucleotides: TGCGCCAGCAGCGAAATGGCCTCAGGGGTGGGTGGGGCCAACGTCCTGACTTTC. Translating gives CASSEMASGVGGANVLTF.

The V call is TRBV21-1, the J call TRBJ1-5; TRBD1 is the table's D call, not checked against the DNA. TRBV21-1 is listed as a pseudogene. The CDR3 is 18 amino acids. Here the CDR3 reads CASSKGSGGQGGNQPQHF. CDR3 coding DNA: TGTGCCAGCAGCAAAGGATCGGGCGGCCAAGGGGGCAATCAGCCCCAGCATTTT.

This chain links TRBV5-1 with TRBJ1-6, with a possible D match to TRBD1 (5 bases). V was clipped by 5 bases and J by 0 bases, with 12 bases between them. This CDR3 is 16 amino acids long. Germline CDR1 and CDR2: SGHRS and YFSETQ. For the CDR3, the DNA is TGCGCCAGCAGGGACATCAGGAGCTCCTATAATTCACCCCTCCACTTT. This translates into CASRDIRSSYNSPLHF.

The rearrangement links TRBV18 to TRBJ2-5; perhaps TRBD2 as D (5 bases). Germline V gene lookup returns CDR1 KGHSH and CDR2 LQKENI. CDR3 length: 14 residues. The germline V and J ends were trimmed by 5 bases and 4 bases, with 14 bases remaining between them. Here the CDR3 DNA reads TGTGCCAGCTCAAGAGGGCGTCCCCCAGAGACCCAGTACTTC. This codes for CASSRGRPPETQYF.

J is TRBJ2-3 and V is TRBV11-3; no clear D. V lost 1 base, J lost 0 bases, and 5 bases lay in between. The germline gives CDR1 SGHNT, CDR2 YENEEA. The CDR3 spans 14 residues. The DNA of the CDR3 is TGTGCCAGCAGCTTAGCCCCAAGCACAGATACGCAGTATTTT. This translates into CASSLAPSTDTQYF.

In DNA form, the CDR3 reads TGTGCCAGCATTCCTTCAGGGGGCTCCTACGAGCAGTACTTC. Translating gives CASIPSGGSYEQYF. The rearrangement links TRBV6-5 to TRBJ2-7; 7 bases align to TRBD1. CDR3 length: 14 amino acids. Germline CDR1 and CDR2: MNHEY and SVGAGI. The trim removed 7 bases at V and 0 bases at J, leaving 6 bases unmatched.

The rearrangement joins TRBV2 to TRBJ2-5, with 11 bases fitting TRBD2. Germline CDR1 is SNHLY and CDR2 is FYNNEI. V gave up 8 bases and J gave up 3 bases; unmatched junction bases: 5. The CDR3 has 14 residues. The CDR3 sequence is CASRVSGGEETQYF. The CDR3 DNA is TGTGCCAGCCGGGTTAGCGGGGGGGAAGAGACCCAGTACTTC.

The rearrangement joins TRBV13 to TRBJ1-1, with 10 bases identical to TRBD1. The CDR3 runs 14 residues. Losses at the gene ends were 3 bases for V and 6 bases for J; bases not matched to a gene: 4. CDR1 and CDR2 (germline): PRHDT, FYEKMQ (reference sequence). The CDR3 coding sequence is TGTGCCAGCAGCTTCCGGACAGGGGGGTCTGAAGCTTTCTTT. Its translation is CASSFRTGGSEAFF.

The sample holds one count of this clone. V gene TRBV7-9 combines with J gene TRBJ2-1; D is unresolved. Germline V CDR1 and CDR2: SEHNR, FQNEAQ (reference sequence). This CDR3 contains 15 residues. V dropped 4 bases and J dropped 1 base, with 11 bases sitting between them. The CDR3 nucleotides are TGTGCCAGCAGCTCTGGCGGCCCTTCCTACAATGAGCAGTTCTTC. Amino acid sequence: CASSSGGPSYNEQFF.

The chain combines TRBV7-6 with TRBJ1-2; 7 nucleotides line up with TRBD1. The CDR3 covers 13 residues. V shed 5 bases, J shed 8 bases, and the junction held 8 bases outside the gene matches. Germline V gene sequence: CDR1 SGHVS, CDR2 FNYEAQ. CDR3 DNA sequence: TGTGCCAGCAGCCCGTACAGGGGCTACGGCTACACCTTC. This sequence encodes CASSPYRGYGYTF.